A selection of T cell receptor beta chains follows, all from one sample in a study of prognosis after radiotherapy for stage I lung cancer. TCRdb reprocessed the multiplex PCR reads via MiXCR and lists one record per CDR3 protein. The sample lists about 26,000 distinct CDR3 sequences; roughly 30% were seen once. The sequenced sample was PBMCs, obtained before or after stereotactic body radiation therapy (not recorded which). The receptor source for this set is a donor over 45 with non-small cell lung cancer. Each CDR3 is given with its conserved first and last residue. A D gene is named only where the DNA matches it firmly. The size field is filled for only some rows; it gives once, few, many or a size class.

TRBJ1-5 | . | . | TRBV28 | CASRDPGHNQPQHF | TGTGCCAGCAGGGATCCGGGACATAATCAGCCCCAGCATTTT
TRBJ2-7 | TRBD2 | many | TRBV20-1 | CSARVWVRLAGYEQYF | TGCAGTGCTAGAGTTTGGGTAAGGCTAGCGGGATACGAGCAGTACTTC
TRBJ2-1 | TRBD2 | many | TRBV20-1 | CSARDPLAGGVITYNEQFF | TGCAGTGCTAGAGATCCACTAGCGGGGGGCGTCATAACCTACAATGAGCAGTTCTTC
TRBJ2-7 | . | many | TRBV9 | CASSVGTLAYEQYF | TGTGCCAGCAGCGTGGGAACCCTAGCCTACGAGCAGTACTTC
TRBJ1-1 | . | many | TRBV4-1 | CASSQEVSERRTEAFF | TGCGCCAGCAGCCAAGAAGTGTCTGAACGGAGGACTGAAGCTTTCTTT
TRBJ1-2 | . | . | TRBV19 | CASSVECSNYGYTF | TGTGCCAGTAGTGTTGAGTGTTCTAACTATGGCTACACCTTC
TRBJ1-3 | TRBD1 | many | TRBV2 | CASRRHTGDAGNTIYF | TGTGCCAGCAGGAGACATACAGGGGACGCTGGAAACACCATATATTTT
TRBJ2-1 | TRBD2 | many | TRBV11-3 | CASSLRLTSGDSSYNEQFF | TGTGCCAGCAGCTTGCGCCTCACTAGCGGGGATAGCTCCTACAATGAGCAGTTCTTC
TRBJ2-1 | . | many | TRBV7-9 | CASSDRDNLREQFF | TGTGCCAGCAGCGACCGGGACAACTTAAGGGAGCAGTTCTTC
TRBJ1-5 | . | many | TRBV18 | CASSPGDGNQPQHF | TGTGCCAGCTCACCGGGGGATGGCAATCAGCCCCAGCATTTT
TRBJ1-6 | . | medium-sized | TRBV5-1 | CASSLQDSRNSPLHF | TGCGCCAGCAGCTTACAAGACAGTCGGAATTCACCCCTCCACTTT
TRBJ1-5 | . | . | TRBV27 | CASSTGPGRQPQHF | TGTGCCAGCAGTACCGGACCCGGGCGGCAGCCCCAGCATTTT
TRBJ2-2 | . | . | TRBV2 | CASNTGTPRAGELFF | TGTGCCAGCAATACTGGGACTCCCCGGGCCGGGGAGCTGTTTTTT
TRBJ1-4 | . | many | TRBV4-1 | CASSQEGRQEKLFF | TGCGCCAGCAGCCAAGAAGGGAGACAGGAAAAACTGTTTTTT
TRBJ1-1 | . | many | TRBV19 | CASSSVGDRTEAFF | TGTGCCAGTAGTTCCGTGGGGGATCGCACTGAAGCTTTCTTT
TRBJ2-2 | TRBD2 | . | TRBV19 | CASSTRGGSGELFF | TGTGCCAGTAGTACCCGGGGAGGGTCTGGGGAGCTGTTTTTT
TRBJ1-5 | . | many | TRBV6-1 | CASGQPQHF | TGTGCCAGCGGTCAGCCCCAGCATTTT
TRBJ2-5 | . | . | TRBV12-3/TRBV12-4 | CASSLGTQETQYF | TGTGCCAGCAGTTTGGGGACACAAGAGACCCAGTACTTC
TRBJ1-1 | . | . | TRBV11-2 | CASSLFSSDYTEAFF | TGTGCCAGCAGCTTATTTTCCTCCGATTACACTGAAGCTTTCTTT
TRBJ1-4 | TRBD1 | many | TRBV7-9 | CASSWGQGGEKLFF | TGTGCCAGCAGCTGGGGACAGGGAGGGGAAAAACTGTTTTTT